This TCR beta chain originates from a study of neurological immune-mediated disorders. This clonotype came up many times. Antigen specificity is unknown. Study outcomes and limitations: Repertoires from 18 of 34 multiple sclerosis patients grouped phylogenetically into a related-CDR3 cluster, suggesting a possible signature.

TCRdb re-analysed the 5' RACE reads in MiXCR, keeping a single row per CDR3 protein. Of tens of thousands of distinct CDR3 sequences listed, around 4.8% were seen once; the top ten hold approximately 3.2%. Losses at the gene ends were 7 bases for V and 7 bases for J; bases not matched to a gene: 3. The CDR3 is 12 amino acids. CDR1 SQVTM and CDR2 ANQGSEA come from the germline V gene. Sequenced material: PBMCs. The sequence derives from a woman between 50 and 59 years old with multiple sclerosis. The chain recombines TRBV29-1 with TRBJ2-3; 12 bases fit TRBD1. Here the CDR3 DNA reads TGCAGCGGGGGACAGGGGGCGAATACGCAGTATTTT. It translates to CSGGQGANTQYF.